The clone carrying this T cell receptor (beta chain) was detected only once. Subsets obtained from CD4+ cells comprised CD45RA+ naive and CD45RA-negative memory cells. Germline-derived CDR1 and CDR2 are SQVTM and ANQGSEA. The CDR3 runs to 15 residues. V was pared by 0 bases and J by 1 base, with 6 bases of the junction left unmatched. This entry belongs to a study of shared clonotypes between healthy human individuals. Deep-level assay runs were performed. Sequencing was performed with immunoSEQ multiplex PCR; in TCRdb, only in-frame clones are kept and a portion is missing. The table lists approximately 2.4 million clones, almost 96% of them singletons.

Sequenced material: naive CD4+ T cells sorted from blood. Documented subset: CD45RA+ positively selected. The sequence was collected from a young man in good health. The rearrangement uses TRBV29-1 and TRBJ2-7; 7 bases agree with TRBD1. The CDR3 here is CSVEDPNRGSYEQYF. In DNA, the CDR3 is TGCAGCGTTGAAGATCCTAACAGGGGATCCTACGAGCAGTACTTC.